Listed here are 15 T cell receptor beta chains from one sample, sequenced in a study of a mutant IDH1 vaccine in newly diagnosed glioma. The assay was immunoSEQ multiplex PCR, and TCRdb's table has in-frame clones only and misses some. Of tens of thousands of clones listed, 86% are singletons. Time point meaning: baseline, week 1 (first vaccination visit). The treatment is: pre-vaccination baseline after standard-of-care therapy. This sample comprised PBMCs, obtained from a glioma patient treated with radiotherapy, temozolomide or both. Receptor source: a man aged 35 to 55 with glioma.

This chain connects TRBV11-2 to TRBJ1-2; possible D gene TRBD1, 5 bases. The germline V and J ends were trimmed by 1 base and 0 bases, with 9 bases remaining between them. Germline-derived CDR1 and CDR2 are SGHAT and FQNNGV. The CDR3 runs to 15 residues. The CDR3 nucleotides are TGTGCCAGCAGCTTAGCACTGGGGGCTAACTATGGCTACACCTTC. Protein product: CASSLALGANYGYTF.

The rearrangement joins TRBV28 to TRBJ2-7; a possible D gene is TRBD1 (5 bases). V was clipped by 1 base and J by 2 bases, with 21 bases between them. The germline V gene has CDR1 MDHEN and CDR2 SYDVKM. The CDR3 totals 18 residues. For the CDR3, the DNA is TGTGCCAGCAGTTTATTGGGGCGGCGGACGACGCTGACCTACGAGCAGTACTTC. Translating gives CASSLLGRRTTLTYEQYF.

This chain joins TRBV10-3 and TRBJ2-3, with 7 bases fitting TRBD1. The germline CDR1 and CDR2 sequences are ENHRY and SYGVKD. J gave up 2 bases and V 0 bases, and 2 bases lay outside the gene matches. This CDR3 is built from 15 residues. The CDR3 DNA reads TGTGCCATCAGTGAGTCGGACAGGCTCACAGATACGCAGTATTTT. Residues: CAISESDRLTDTQYF.

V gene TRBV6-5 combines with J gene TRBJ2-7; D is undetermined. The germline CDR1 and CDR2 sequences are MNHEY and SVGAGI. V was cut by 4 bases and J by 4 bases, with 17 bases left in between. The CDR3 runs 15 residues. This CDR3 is CASSSRETLPYEQYF. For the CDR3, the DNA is TGTGCCAGCAGTTCGCGAGAGACCTTACCGTACGAGCAGTACTTC.

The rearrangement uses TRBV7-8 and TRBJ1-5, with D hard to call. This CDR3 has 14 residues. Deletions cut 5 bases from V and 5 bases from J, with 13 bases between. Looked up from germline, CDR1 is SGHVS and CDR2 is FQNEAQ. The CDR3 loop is CASSLGRTDQPQHF. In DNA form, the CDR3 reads TGTGCCAGCAGCCTAGGACGGACTGATCAGCCCCAGCATTTT.

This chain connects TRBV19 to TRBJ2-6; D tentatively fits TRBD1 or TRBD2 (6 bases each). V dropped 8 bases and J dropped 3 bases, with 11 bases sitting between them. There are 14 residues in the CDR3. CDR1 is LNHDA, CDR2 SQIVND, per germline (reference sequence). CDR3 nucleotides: TGTGCCAGTTCGGGGGCGAGTGGGGCCAACGTCCTGACTTTC. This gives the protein CASSGASGANVLTF.

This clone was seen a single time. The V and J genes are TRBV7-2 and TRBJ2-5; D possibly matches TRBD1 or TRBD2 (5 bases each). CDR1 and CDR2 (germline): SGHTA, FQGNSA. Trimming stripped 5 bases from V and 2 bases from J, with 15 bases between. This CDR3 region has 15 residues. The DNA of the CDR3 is TGTGCCAGCAGCCAGGGAGCGATTGCGCAAGAGACCCAGTACTTC. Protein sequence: CASSQGAIAQETQYF.

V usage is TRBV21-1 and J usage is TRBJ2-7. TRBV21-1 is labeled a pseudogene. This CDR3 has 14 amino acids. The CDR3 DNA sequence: TGTGCCAGCAGCACCGGGACGGCAACCTACGAGCAGTACTTC. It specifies CASSTGTATYEQYF.

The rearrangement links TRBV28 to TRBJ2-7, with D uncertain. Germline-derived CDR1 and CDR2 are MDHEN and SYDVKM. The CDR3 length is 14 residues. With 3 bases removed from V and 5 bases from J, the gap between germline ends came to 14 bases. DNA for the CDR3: TGTGCCAGCAGTTTTAGGTTCCCTCCCGACGAGCAGTACTTC. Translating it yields CASSFRFPPDEQYF.

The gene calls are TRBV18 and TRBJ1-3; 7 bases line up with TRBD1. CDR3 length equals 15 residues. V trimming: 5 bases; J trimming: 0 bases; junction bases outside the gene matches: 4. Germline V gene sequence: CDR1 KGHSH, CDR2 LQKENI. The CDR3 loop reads CASSGTVNSGNTIYF. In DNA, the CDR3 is TGTGCCAGCTCAGGGACAGTGAACTCTGGAAACACCATATATTTT. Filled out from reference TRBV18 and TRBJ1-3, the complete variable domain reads NAGVMQNPRHLVRRRGQEARLRCSPMKGHSHVYWYRQLPEEGLKFMVYLQKENIIDESGMPKERFSAEFPKEGPSILRIQQVVRGDSAAYFCASSGTVNSGNTIYFGEGSWLTVV.

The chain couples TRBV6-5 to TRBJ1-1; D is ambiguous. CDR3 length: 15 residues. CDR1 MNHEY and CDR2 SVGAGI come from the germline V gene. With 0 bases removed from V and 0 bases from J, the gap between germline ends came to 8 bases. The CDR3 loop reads CASSYSGSLNTEAFF. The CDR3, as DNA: TGTGCCAGCAGTTACTCGGGCAGTTTGAACACTGAAGCTTTCTTT.

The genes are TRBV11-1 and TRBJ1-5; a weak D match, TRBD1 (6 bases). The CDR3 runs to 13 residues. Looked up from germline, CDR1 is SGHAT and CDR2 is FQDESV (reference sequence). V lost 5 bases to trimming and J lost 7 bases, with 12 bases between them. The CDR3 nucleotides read TGTGCCAGCAGCAAAGGGGGAGCCCAGCCCCAGCATTTT. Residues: CASSKGGAQPQHF.

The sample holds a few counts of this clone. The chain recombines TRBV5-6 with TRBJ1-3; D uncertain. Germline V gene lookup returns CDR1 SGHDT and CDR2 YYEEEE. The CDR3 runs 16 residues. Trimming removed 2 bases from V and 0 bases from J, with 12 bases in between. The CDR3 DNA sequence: TGTGCCAGCAGCTTTTGGCGGCTAATCTCTGGAAACACCATATATTTT. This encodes CASSFWRLISGNTIYF.

CDR3 in amino acids: CASSSRQGATYEQYF. CDR3 DNA sequence: TGTGCCAGCAGCTCAAGACAGGGGGCTACCTACGAGCAGTACTTC. The chain recombines TRBV7-6 with TRBJ2-7, with TRBD1 matching over 10 bases. J gave up 2 bases and V 4 bases, and 5 bases lay outside the gene matches. This CDR3 is built from 15 residues. Germline V lookup: CDR1 SGHVS, CDR2 FNYEAQ. Using reference TRBV7-6 and TRBJ2-7 for the parts outside the CDR3, the full variable domain is GAGVSQSPRYKVTKRGQDVALRCDPISGHVSLYWYRQALGQGPEFLTYFNYEAQQDKSGLPNDRFSAERPEGSISTLTIQRTEQRDSAMYRCASSSRQGATYEQYFGPGTRLTVT.

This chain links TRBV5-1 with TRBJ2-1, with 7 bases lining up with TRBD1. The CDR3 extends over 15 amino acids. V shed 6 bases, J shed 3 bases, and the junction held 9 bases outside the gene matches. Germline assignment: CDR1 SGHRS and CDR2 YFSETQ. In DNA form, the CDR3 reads TGCGCCAGCACCGCTAGGGACAGAGACTACAATGAGCAGTTCTTC. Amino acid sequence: CASTARDRDYNEQFF.